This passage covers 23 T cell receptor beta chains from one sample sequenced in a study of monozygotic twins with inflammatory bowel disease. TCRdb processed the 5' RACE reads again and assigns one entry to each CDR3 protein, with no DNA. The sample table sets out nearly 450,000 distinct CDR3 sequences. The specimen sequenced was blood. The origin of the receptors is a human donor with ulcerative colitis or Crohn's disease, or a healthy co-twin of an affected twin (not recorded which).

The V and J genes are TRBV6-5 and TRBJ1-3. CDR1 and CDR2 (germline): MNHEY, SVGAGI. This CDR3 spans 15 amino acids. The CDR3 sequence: CASSYSRTTGNTIYF.

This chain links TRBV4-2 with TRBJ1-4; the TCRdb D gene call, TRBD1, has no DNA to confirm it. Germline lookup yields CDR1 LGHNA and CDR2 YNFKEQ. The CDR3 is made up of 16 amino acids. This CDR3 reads CASSQEGRGSNEKLFF.

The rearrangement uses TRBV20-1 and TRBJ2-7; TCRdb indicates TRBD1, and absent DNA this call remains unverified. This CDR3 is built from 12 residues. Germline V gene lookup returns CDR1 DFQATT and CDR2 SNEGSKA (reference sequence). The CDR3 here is CSASSPGYEQYF.

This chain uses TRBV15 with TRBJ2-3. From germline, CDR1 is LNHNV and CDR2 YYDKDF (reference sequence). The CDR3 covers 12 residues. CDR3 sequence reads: CATSLKEYTQYF.

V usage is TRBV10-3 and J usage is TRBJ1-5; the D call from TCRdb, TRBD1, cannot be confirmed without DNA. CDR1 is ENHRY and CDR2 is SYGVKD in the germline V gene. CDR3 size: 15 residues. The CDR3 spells CAISGTGIGNQPQHF.

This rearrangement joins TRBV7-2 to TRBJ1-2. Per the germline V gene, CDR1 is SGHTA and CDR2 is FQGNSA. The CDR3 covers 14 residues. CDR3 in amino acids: CASSPEGGISGYTF.

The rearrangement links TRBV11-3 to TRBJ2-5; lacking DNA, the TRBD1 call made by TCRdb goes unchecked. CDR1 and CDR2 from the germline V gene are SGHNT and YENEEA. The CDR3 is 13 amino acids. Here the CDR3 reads CASSFRVEETQYF.

The CDR3 sequence is CASSINGPAGWYEQYF. This chain uses TRBV7-9 with TRBJ2-7; the D call of TRBD1 rests on TCRdb alone, since no DNA is present to check it. This CDR3 region has 16 residues. Germline loops: CDR1 SEHNR, CDR2 FQNEAQ (reference sequence).

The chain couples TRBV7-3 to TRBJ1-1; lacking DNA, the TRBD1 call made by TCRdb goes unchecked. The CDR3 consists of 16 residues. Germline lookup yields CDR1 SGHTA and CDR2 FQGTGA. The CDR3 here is CASSLQGAAGNTEAFF. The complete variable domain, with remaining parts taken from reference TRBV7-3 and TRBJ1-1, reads GAGVSQTPSNKVTEKGKYVELRCDPISGHTALYWYRQSLGQGPEFLIYFQGTGAADDSGLPNDRFFAVRPEGSVSTLKIQRTERGDSAVYLCASSLQGAAGNTEAFFGQGTRLTVV.

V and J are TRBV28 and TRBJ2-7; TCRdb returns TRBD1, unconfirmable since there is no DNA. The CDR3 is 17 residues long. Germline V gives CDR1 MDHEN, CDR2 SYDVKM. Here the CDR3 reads CASSLTPGTGEAYEQYF. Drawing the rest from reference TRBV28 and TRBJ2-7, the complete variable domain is DVKVTQSSRYLVKRTGEKVFLECVQDMDHENMFWYRQDPGLGLRLIYFSYDVKMKEKGDIPEGYSVSREKKERFSLILESASTNQTSMYLCASSLTPGTGEAYEQYFGPGTRLTVT.

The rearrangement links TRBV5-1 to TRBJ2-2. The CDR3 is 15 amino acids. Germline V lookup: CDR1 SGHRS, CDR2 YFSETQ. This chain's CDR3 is CASKRATLDTGELFF. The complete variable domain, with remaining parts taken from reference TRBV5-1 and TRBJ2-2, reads KAGVTQTPRYLIKTRGQQVTLSCSPISGHRSVSWYQQTPGQGLQFLFEYFSETQRNKGNFPGRFSGRQFSNSRSEMNVSTLELGDSALYLCASKRATLDTGELFFGEGSRLTVL.

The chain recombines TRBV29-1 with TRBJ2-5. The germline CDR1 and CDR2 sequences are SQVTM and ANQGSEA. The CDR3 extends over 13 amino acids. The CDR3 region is CSVSGRSQETQYF.

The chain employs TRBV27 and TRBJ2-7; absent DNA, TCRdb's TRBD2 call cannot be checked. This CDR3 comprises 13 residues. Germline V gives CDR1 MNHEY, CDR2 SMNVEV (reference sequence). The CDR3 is CASNDGEGGEQYF.

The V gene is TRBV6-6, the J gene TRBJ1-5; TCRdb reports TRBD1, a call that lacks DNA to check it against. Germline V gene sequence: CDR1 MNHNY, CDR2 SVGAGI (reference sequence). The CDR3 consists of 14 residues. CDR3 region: CASGPGNSNQPQHF.

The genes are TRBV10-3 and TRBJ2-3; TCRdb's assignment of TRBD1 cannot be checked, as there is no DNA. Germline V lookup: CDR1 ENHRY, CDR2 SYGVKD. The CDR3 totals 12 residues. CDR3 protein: CAISAPGGPQYF.

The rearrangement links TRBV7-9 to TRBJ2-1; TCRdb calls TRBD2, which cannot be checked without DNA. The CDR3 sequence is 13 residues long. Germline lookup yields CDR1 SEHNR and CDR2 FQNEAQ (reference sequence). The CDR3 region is CASSLLGDNEQFF.

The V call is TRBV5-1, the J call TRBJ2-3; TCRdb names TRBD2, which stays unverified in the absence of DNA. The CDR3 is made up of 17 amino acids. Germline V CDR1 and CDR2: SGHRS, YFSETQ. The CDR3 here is CASSLAHSPSSTDTQYF.

CDR3 region: CASSLYPGSTEAFF. This chain connects TRBV5-1 to TRBJ1-1; the D gene TCRdb calls, TRBD1, cannot be checked with no DNA. CDR3 length: 14 residues. From germline, CDR1 is SGHRS and CDR2 YFSETQ.

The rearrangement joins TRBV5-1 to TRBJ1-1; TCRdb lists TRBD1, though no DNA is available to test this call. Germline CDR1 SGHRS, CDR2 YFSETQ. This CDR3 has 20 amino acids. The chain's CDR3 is CASSLYFRTKGDLKNTEAFF.

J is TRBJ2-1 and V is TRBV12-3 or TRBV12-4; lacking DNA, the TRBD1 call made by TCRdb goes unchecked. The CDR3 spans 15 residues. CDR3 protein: CASSYAGTAYNEQFF.

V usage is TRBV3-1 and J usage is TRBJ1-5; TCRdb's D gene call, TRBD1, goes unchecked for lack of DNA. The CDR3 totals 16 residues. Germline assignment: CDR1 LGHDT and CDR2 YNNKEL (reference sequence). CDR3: CASSPTTGNGNQPQHF.

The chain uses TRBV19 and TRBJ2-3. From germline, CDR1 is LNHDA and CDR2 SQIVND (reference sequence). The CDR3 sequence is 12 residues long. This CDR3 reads CASSIFPDTQYF.

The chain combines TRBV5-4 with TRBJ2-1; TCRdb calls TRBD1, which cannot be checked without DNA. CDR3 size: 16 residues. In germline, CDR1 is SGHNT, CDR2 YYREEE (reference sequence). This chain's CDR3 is CASSTAGQGYVNEQFF.